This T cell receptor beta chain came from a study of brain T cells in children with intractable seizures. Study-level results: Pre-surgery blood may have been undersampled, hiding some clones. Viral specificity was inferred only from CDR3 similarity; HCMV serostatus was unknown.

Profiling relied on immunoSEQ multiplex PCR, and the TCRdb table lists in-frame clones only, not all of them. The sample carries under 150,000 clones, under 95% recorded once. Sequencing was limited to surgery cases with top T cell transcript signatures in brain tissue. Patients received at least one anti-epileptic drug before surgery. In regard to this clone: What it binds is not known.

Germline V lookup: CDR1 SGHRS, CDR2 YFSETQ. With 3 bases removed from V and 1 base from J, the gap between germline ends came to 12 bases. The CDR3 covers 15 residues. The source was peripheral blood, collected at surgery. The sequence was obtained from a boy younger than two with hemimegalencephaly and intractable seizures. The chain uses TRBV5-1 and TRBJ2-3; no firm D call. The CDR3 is CASSSDNPGTDTQYF. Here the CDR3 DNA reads TGCGCCAGCAGCTCTGATAATCCGGGCACAGATACGCAGTATTTT.